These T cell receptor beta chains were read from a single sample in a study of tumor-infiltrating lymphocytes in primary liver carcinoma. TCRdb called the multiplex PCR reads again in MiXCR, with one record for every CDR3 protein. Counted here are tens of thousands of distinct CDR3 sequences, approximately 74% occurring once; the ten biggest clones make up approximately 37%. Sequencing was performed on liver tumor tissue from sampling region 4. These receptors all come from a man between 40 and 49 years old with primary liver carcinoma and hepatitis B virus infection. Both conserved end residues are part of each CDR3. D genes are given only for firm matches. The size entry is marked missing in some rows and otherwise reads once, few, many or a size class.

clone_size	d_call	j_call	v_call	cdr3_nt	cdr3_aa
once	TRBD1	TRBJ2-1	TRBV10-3	TGTGTCGTAACCCCCCGGGACAGCTCCTACAATGAGCGGTTCTTC	CVVTPRDSSYNERFF
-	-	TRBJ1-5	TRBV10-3	TGTGCCATCAGTGAGTATGAGGGCGATCAACCCCGGCGTTTT	CAISEYEGDQPRRF
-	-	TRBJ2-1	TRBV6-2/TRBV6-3	TGTGCCAGTTCCTTTGAGCCTCCGGGGTTCAATGAGCTGTTCTTC	CASSFEPPGFNELFF
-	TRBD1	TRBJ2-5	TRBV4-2	TGTGCCAGCAGCCAAGATAGAACAGGGGGCTACGAGGCCCAGTACTTC	CASSQDRTGGYEAQYF
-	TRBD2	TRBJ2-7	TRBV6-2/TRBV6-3	TGTGGCAGCAGTTACTCGTCTAGCGGGAGGAGATACAAGCAGTACTTC	CGSSYSSSGRRYKQYF
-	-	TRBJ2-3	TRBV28	TGTGCCAGCAGGGGACTGGGGGTAATGGATACGCAGTATTTT	CASRGLGVMDTQYF
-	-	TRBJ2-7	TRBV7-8	TGTGCCAGTAGCTTTGAGTCCGCCTACGAGCAGTACTTC	CASSFESAYEQYF
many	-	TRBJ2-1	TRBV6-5	TGTGCCAGCACCACAGAGTACAATGAGCAGTTCTTC	CASTTEYNEQFF
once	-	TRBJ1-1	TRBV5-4	TGTGCCAGCAGCTTGGCGGGAATACCCGAAGCACTCTTT	CASSLAGIPEALF
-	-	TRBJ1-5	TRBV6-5	TGTGCAAGCAGAAGGTTTAGCAATCAGCCCCAGCATTTT	CASRRFSNQPQHF
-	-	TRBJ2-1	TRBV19	TGTGCCAGTAGTATGTGGGTGAATGAGCAGTTCTTC	CASSMWVNEQFF
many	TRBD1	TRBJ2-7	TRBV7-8	TGTGCCAGCAGCCGGGACAGCTCCTACGAGCAGTATTTC	CASSRDSSYEQYF
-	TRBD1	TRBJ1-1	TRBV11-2	TGTACCAGCAACGCCAGGACAGGGGGTCAGGCTGAAGCTTTCTTT	CTSNARTGGQAEAFF
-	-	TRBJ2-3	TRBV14	TGTACCAGCAGCCACTACGGGAAGGTACCAGATACGCAGTATTTT	CTSSHYGKVPDTQYF
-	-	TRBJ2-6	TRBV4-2	TGTGCCAGCAGCCAAGATGGACAGTCTGGGACCAACATCCTGACTTTC	CASSQDGQSGTNILTF
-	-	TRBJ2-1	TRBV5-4	TGTGGCAGCAGCTTGGGCGGGGTTACCTACAATGAGCAGCTCTTC	CGSSLGGVTYNEQLF
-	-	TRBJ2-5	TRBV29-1	TGCAGCGTTGTTTTTAAACGAGGACATGGACCACAAGAGACCCAGTACTTC	CSVVFKRGHGPQETQYF
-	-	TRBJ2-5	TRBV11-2	TGTGCCAGCAGCTTAAATGTGGGCCATGAGACCCAGTACTTC	CASSLNVGHETQYF
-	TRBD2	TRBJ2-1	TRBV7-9	TGTGCCAGCAGCTTCGGGGGAGGGCCCAGTTCCATCAATGAGCAGTTCTTC	CASSFGGGPSSINEQFF
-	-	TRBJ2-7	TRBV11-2	TGTGTCAGCAGCTTCATACAAGGTGCCATACATAACGAGCAGTACTTC	CVSSFIQGAIHNEQYF
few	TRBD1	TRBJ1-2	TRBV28	TGTGCCAGCAGCTATACAGGGGGCGTTAATGGCTACACCTTC	CASSYTGGVNGYTF
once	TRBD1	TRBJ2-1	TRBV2	TGTGTCAATTCGACAGGGGAGGATGAGCAGTTCTTC	CVNSTGEDEQFF
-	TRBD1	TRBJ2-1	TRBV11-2	TGTGCCAGCAGCTCCATGACAGGGGTTAAAGATGAGCAGTTCTTC	CASSSMTGVKDEQFF
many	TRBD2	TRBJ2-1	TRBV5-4	TGTGCCAGCAGCTGGCCGGGGGGAGGTGAGCAGTTCTTC	CASSWPGGGEQFF
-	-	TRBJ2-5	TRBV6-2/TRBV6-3	TGTGCCAGTATTTTACAAGAGACCCAGTACTTC	CASILQETQYF
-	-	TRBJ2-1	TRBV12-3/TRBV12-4	TGTGCCAGCAGGTTAGTGGGAGGTCCCGGGGGAAATGAGCAATTCTTC	CASRLVGGPGGNEQFF
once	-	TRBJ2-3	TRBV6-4	TGTGCCAGCAGTGACGGTGCGGATCTCACAGATACGCAGTATTTT	CASSDGADLTDTQYF
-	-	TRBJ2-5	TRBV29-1	TGCAGCGTTGTGCAGGGAGGCTCATCTCAAGAGACCCAGTACTTC	CSVVQGGSSQETQYF
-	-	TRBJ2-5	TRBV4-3	TGTGCCAGCAGCCAAGGCGAGGGGCGGGAACTAGAGACCCAGTACTTC	CASSQGEGRELETQYF
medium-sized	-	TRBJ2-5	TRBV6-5	TGTGCCAGCAGTTACAGCTGGGATGCACAAGAGACCCAGTACTTC	CASSYSWDAQETQYF
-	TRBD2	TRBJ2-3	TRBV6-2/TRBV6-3	TGTGCCAGCGGTAGACTAGCGAAAGTCCAAGATACGCAGTACTTT	CASGRLAKVQDTQYF
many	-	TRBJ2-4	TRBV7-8	TGTGCCAGCAGCTTAGCGGGGGAGAACATTCAGTACTTC	CASSLAGENIQYF
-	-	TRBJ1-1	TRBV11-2	TGTGCCAGCAGCTTTGGACCGAACACTGATGCTTCCTTT	CASSFGPNTDASF
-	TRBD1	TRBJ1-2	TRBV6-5	TGTGCCTGCGGACGGACAGGGATTTCCTATGGTTACACCTTC	CACGRTGISYGYTF
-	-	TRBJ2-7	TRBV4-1	TGCGCCAGCAGCCACGATCCGGCCTACGAGCAGCACTTC	CASSHDPAYEQHF
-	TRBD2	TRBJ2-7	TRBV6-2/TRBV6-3	TGTGCCAGCAGCACTTCGACTAGCGGAGGTTACGAGCAGTACTTC	CASSTSTSGGYEQYF
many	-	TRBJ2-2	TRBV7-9	TGTGCCAGCAGCTTTACGACCGGGGAGCTGTTTTTT	CASSFTTGELFF
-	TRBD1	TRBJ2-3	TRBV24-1	TGTGCCACCAGTGACCGGGACAGCCCCTTTAGGCAGTATTTT	CATSDRDSPFRQYF
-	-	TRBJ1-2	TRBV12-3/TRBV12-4	TGTGCCAGCAGTTTCAGGGAGGGGAGGGCTAGCTATGGCTACACCTTC	CASSFREGRASYGYTF
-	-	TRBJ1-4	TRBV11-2	TGTGCTAGCAACTTAGACGGGTTCGCTAATGAAAAACTATTTTTT	CASNLDGFANEKLFF
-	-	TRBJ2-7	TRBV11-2	TGCGCCAGCAGCTTCACGACAGACCCGGACTACGAGCAGTACTTC	CASSFTTDPDYEQYF
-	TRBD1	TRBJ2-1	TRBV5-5	TGTGCCAGCAGCCCTGGACAGGATTCCTACAATGAGCGGTTCTTT	CASSPGQDSYNERFF
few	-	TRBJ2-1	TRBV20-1	TGCAGTCGAGCTGGAGGACCCTACAATGAGCAGTTCTTC	CSRAGGPYNEQFF
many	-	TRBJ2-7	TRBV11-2	TGTGCCAGCAGCCCTCGACAGTCCTACGAGCAGTACTTC	CASSPRQSYEQYF
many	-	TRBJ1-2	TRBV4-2	TGTGCCAGCAGCCAATCGGGGGCCGGGGTCTATGGCTACACCTTC	CASSQSGAGVYGYTF
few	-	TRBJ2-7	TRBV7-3	TGTGCCAGCAGCTTCAGGGTCCACGAGCGGTACTTC	CASSFRVHERYF
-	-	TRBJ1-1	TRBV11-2	TGTGCCAGCTGCCGAGGTAGGGCAGGGATCTTCACTGAAACTTTCTTT	CASCRGRAGIFTETFF
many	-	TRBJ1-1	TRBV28	TGTGCCAGCAGTTTAAATGAAGCTTTCTTT	CASSLNEAFF
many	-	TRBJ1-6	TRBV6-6	TGTGCCAGCAGTTCAACAGGGATTTCACCCCTCCACTTT	CASSSTGISPLHF
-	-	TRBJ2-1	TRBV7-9	TGTGCCAGCAGCTCCCAAACAGGGAGCTCCTACAATGAACAGTCCTTC	CASSSQTGSSYNEQSF
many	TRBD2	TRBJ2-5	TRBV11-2	TGTGCCAGCAGCTTAGGGCTAGCGGGAGTGGGCCAAGAGACCCAGTACTTC	CASSLGLAGVGQETQYF
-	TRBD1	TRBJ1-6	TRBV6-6	TGTGCCAGCAGCCTGGGGACAGTGAGGAATTCACCCCTCCACTTT	CASSLGTVRNSPLHF
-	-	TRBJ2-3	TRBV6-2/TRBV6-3	TGTGCCAGCGGTAGACTAGTGAGAGTCCAAGATACGCACTATTTT	CASGRLVRVQDTHYF
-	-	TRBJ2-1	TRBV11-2	TGCGCCAGCTGCTTAGATGGGCGATTCAGTGGGACCCTTTACAATGAGCAGTTCTTC	CASCLDGRFSGTLYNEQFF